This T cell receptor (beta chain) was recorded in a study of shared clonotypes between healthy human individuals. This clone was recorded only once. The V and J ends lost 5 bases and 3 bases respectively, with 16 bases between them. The germline CDR1 and CDR2 sequences are SGHAT and FQNNGV. This CDR3 is 15 amino acids long. TCRdb's table, derived via immunoSEQ multiplex PCR, lists solely in-frame clones and lacks some. The repertoire consists of 2 million to 2.5 million clones, with almost 96% occurring once and the leading ten covering roughly 0.13%. Sequencing was performed on naive CD4+ T cells sorted from blood. Sample subset: CD45RA+ positively selected. The rearrangement links TRBV11-2 to TRBJ2-5; D assignment may be TRBD1 or TRBD2 (5 bases each). This TCR came from a man between 18 and 35 years old in good health. This chain's CDR3 is CASSRIRDDEETQYF. The CDR3 nucleotides are TGTGCCAGCAGCCGGATACGGGACGATGAAGAGACCCAGTACTTC.